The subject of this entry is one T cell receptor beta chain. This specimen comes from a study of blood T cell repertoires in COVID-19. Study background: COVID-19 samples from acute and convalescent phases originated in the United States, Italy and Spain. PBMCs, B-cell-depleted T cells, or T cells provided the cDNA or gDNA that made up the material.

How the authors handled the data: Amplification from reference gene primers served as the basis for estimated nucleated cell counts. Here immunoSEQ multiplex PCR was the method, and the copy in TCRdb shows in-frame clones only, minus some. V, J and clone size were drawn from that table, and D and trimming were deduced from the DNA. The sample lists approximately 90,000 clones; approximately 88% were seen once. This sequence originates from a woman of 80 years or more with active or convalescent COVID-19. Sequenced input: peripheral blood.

CDR3 sequence reads: CAISEITGLQETQYF. CDR3 DNA sequence: TGTGCCATCAGTGAGATCACAGGCTTACAAGAGACCCAGTACTTC. The chain joins TRBV10-3 to TRBJ2-5, with a tentative D call TRBD1 (5 bases). The CDR3 length is 15 residues. The germline gives CDR1 ENHRY, CDR2 SYGVKD. V lost 2 bases, J lost 2 bases, and 12 bases lay in between.